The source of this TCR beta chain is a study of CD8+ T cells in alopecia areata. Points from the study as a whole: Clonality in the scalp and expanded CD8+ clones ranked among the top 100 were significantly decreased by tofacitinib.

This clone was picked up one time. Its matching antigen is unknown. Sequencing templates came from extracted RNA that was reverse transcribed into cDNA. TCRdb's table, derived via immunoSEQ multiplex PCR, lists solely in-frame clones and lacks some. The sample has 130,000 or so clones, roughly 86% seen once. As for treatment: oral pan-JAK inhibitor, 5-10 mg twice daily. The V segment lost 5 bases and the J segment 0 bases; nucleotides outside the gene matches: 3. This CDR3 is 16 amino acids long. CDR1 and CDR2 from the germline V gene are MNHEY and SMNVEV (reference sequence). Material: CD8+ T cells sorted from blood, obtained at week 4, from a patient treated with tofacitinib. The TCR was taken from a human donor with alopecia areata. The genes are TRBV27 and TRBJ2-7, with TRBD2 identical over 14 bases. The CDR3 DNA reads TGTGCCAGCAGTCCAGGGACTAGCGGGAGCTCCTACGAGCAGTACTTC. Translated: CASSPGTSGSSYEQYF.